The present entry profiles one T cell receptor (beta chain) with its context. Its antigen is unidentified. The CDR3 is 12 amino acids. Between the trimmed V and J ends, which lost 9 bases and 6 bases, there was a span of 14 bases. Germline CDR1 is SGHTA and CDR2 is FQGNSA. TCRalpha and TCRbeta libraries used 5'RACE with constant-segment primers and UMIs. MiXCR was run by TCRdb on the 5' RACE reads, yielding one entry per CDR3 protein. Found here are 450,000 or so distinct CDR3 sequences, 20% to 30% of them singletons; the top ten hold approximately 13%. The data stem from a study of T-cell memory formation after mild COVID-19. Findings of the study overall: Clones contracting day 15 to 85 were balanced CD4/CD8; later expanders leaned CD4+.

The TCR comes from an adult woman who had mild COVID-19 (a few samples of this study predate the infection). Cell type and time point are not known. The specimen sequenced was PBMCs or a T cell subset sorted from them (not recorded which). V is TRBV7-2 and J is TRBJ1-2; D possibly corresponds to TRBD1 (6 bases). CDR3: CASSQHRDGYTF. The DNA for the CDR3 is TGTGCCAGTAGCCAACACAGGGATGGCTACACCTTC.